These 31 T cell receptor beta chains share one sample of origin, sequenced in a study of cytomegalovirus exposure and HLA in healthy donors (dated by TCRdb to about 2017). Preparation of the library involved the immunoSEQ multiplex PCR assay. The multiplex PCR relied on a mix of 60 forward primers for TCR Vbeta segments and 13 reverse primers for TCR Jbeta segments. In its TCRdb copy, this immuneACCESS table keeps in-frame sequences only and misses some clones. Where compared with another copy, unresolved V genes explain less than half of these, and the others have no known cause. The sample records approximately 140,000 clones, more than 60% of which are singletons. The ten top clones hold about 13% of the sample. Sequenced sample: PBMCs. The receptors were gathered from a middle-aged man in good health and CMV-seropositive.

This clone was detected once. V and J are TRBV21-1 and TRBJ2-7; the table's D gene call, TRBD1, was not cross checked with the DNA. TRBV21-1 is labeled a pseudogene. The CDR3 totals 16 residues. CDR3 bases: TGTGCCAGCAGCACCACCGGACAGGGGATTCCCTACGAGCAGTACTTC. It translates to CASSTTGQGIPYEQYF.

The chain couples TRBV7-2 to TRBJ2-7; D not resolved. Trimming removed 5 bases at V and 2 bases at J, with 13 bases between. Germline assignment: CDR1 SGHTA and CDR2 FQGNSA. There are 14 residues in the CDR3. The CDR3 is CASSQPGPPYEQYF. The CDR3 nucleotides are TGTGCCAGCAGCCAACCGGGTCCGCCCTACGAGCAGTACTTC.

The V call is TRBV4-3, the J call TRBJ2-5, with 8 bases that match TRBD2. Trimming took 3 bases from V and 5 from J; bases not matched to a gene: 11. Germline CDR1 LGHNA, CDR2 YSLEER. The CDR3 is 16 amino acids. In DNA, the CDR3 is TGCGCCAGCAGCCAGGACGGGAGGGCCTTCGGGGAGACCCAGTACTTC. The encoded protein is CASSQDGRAFGETQYF.

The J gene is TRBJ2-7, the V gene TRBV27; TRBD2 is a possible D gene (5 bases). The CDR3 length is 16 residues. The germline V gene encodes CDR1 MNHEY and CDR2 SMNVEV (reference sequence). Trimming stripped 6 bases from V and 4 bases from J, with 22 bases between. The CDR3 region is CASSPLGRGRSYEQYF. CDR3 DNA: TGTGCCAGCAGCCCCCTTGGACGCGGGCGTAGTTACGAGCAGTACTTC.

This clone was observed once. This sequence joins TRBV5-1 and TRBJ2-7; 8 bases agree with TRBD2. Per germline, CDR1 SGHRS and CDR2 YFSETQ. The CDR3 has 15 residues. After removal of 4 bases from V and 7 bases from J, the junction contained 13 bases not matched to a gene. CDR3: CASSMTSGSMGEQYF. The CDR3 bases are TGCGCCAGCAGCATGACCAGCGGGAGTATGGGTGAGCAGTACTTC.

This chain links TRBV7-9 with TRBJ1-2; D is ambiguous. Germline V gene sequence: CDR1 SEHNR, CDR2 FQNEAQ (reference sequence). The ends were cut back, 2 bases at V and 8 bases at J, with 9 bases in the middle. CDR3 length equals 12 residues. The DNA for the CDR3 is TGTGCCAGCAGCTTATATGAGCCAGGCTACACCTTC. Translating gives CASSLYEPGYTF.

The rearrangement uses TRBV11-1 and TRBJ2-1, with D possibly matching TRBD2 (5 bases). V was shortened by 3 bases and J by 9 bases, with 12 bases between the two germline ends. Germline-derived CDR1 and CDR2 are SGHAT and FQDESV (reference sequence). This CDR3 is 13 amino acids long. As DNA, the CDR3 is TGTGCCAGCAGCTTTAGGACTTCCAGTGAGCAGTTCTTC. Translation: CASSFRTSSEQFF.

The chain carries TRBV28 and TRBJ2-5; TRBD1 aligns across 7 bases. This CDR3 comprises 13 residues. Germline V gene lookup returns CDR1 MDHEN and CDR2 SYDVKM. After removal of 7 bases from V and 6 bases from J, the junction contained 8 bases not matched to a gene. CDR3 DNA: TGTGCCAGCACTCTACAGGGGTTACAGACCCAGTACTTC. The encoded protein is CASTLQGLQTQYF.

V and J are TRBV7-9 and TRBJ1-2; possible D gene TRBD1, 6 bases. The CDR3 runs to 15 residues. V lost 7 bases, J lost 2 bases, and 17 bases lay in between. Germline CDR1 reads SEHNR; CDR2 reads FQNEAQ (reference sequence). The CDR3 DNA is TGTGCCAGCACCCGGACAGCCCTCCTAAACTATGGCTACACCTTC. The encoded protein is CASTRTALLNYGYTF. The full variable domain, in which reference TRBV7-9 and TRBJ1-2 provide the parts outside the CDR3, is DTGVSQNPRHKITKRGQNVTFRCDPISEHNRLYWYRQTLGQGPEFLTYFQNEAQLEKSRLLSDRFSAERPKGSFSTLEIQRTEQGDSAMYLCASTRTALLNYGYTFGSGTRLTVV.

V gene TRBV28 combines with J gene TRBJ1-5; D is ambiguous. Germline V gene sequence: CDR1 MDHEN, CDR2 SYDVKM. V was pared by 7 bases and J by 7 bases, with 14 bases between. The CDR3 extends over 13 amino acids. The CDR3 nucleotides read TGTGCCAGCACCCCTATCCGGGTCCAGCCCCAGCATTTT. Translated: CASTPIRVQPQHF.

CDR3 amino acids: CASSFLGGAVSPGANVLTF. The CDR3 nucleotides are TGTGCCAGCAGCTTCTTAGGGGGGGCGGTAAGCCCTGGGGCCAACGTCCTGACTTTC. The chain carries TRBV7-6 and TRBJ2-6, with D possibly being TRBD2 (7 bases). Germline V CDR1 and CDR2: SGHVS, FNYEAQ. CDR3 length: 19 amino acids. V lost 3 bases, J lost 2 bases, and 20 bases lay in between. The full variable domain, its missing parts supplied by reference TRBV7-6 and TRBJ2-6, is GAGVSQSPRYKVTKRGQDVALRCDPISGHVSLYWYRQALGQGPEFLTYFNYEAQQDKSGLPNDRFSAERPEGSISTLTIQRTEQRDSAMYRCASSFLGGAVSPGANVLTFGAGSRLTVL.

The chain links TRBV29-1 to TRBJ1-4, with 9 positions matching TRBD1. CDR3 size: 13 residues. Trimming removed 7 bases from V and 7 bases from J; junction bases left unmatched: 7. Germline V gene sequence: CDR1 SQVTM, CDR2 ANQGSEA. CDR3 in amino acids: CSATDRGAEKLFF. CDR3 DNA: TGCAGCGCTACGGACAGGGGAGCTGAAAAACTGTTTTTT.

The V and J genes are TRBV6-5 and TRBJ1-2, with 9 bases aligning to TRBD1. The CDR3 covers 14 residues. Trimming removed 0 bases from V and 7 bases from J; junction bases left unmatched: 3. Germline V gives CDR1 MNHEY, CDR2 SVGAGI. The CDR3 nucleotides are TGTGCCAGCAGTTACTCGGGGACAGGGATTGGCTACACCTTC. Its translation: CASSYSGTGIGYTF.

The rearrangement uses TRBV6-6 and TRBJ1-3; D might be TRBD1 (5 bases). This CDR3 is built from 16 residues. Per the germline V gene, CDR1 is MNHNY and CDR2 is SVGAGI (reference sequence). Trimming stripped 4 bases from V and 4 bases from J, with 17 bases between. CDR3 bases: TGTGCCAGCAGTTTGGTTCAGGGCTTAGGGGGAAACACCATATATTTT. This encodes CASSLVQGLGGNTIYF.

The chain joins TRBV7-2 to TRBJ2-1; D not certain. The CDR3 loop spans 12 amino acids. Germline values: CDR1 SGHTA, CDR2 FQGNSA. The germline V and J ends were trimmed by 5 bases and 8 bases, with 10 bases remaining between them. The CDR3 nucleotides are TGTGCCAGCAGCCCCCTAGTTCATGAGCAGTTCTTC. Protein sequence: CASSPLVHEQFF. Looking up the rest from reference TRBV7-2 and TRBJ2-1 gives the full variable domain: GAGVSQSPSNKVTEKGKDVELRCDPISGHTALYWYRQSLGQGLEFLIYFQGNSAPDKSGLPSDRFSAERTGGSVSTLTIQRTQQEDSAVYLCASSPLVHEQFFGPGTRLTVL.

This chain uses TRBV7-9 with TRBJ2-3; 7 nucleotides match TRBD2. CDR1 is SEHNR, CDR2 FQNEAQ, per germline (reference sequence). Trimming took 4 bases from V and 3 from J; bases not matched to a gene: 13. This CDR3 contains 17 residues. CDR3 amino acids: CASSSPSWGLLTDTQYF. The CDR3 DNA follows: TGTGCCAGCAGCTCACCGAGCTGGGGACTACTAACAGATACGCAGTATTTT. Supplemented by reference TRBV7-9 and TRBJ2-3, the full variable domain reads DTGVSQNPRHKITKRGQNVTFRCDPISEHNRLYWYRQTLGQGPEFLTYFQNEAQLEKSRLLSDRFSAERPKGSFSTLEIQRTEQGDSAMYLCASSSPSWGLLTDTQYFGPGTRLTVL.

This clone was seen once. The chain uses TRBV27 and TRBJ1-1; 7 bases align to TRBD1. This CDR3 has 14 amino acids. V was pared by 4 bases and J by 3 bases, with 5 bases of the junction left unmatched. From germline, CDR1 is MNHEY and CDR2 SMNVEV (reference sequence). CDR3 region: CASSYEGAYTEAFF. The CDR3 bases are TGTGCCAGCAGTTACGAGGGGGCGTACACTGAAGCTTTCTTT.

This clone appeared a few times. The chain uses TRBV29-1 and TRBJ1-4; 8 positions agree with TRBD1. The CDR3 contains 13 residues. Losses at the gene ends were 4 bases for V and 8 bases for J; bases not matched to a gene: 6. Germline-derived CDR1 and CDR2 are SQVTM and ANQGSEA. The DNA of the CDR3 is TGCAGCGTTGGGGGGACAGGTCAAGAAAAACTGTTTTTT. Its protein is CSVGGTGQEKLFF. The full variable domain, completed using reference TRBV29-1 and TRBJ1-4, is SAVISQKPSRDICQRGTSLTIQCQVDSQVTMMFWYRQQPGQSLTLIATANQGSEATYESGFVIDKFPISRPNLTFSTLTVSNMSPEDSSIYLCSVGGTGQEKLFFGSGTQLSVL.

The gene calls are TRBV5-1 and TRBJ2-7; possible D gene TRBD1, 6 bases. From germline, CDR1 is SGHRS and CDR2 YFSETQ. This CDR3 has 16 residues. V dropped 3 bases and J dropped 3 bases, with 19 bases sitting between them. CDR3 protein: CASSSSLGGALYEQYF. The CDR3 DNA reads TGCGCCAGCAGCTCCAGCCTAGGGGGAGCCCTCTACGAGCAGTACTTC.

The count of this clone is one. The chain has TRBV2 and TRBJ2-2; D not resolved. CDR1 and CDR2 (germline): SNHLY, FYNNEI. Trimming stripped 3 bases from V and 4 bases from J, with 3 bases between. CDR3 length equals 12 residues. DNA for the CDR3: TGTGCCAGCAGTGACCTCACCGGGGAGCTGTTTTTT. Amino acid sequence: CASSDLTGELFF. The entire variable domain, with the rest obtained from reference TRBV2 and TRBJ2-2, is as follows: EPEVTQTPSHQVTQMGQEVILRCVPISNHLYFYWYRQILGQKVEFLVSFYNNEISEKSEIFDDQFSVERPDGSNFTLKIRSTKLEDSAMYFCASSDLTGELFFGEGSRLTVL.

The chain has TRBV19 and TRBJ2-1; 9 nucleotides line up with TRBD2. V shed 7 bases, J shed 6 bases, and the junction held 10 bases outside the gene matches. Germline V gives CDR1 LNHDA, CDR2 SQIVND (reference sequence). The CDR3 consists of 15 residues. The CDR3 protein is CASNTGTSPSNEQFF. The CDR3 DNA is TGTGCCAGTAATACCGGGACTAGCCCTTCCAATGAGCAGTTCTTC.

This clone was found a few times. In nucleotides, the CDR3 is TGCGCCAGCAGCCAAGTAGTGCATGAGCTCTCTGGGGCCAACGTCCTGACTTTC. Translation: CASSQVVHELSGANVLTF. The rearrangement uses TRBV4-3 and TRBJ2-6; unclear D gene. The CDR3 is 18 residues long. V dropped 1 base and J dropped 0 bases, with 13 bases sitting between them. From germline, CDR1 is LGHNA and CDR2 YSLEER.

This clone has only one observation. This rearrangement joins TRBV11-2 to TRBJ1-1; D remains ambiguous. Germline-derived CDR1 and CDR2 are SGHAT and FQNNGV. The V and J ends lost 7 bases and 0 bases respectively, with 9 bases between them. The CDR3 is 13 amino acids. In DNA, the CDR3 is TGTGCCAGCAACATTGACTTGAACACTGAAGCTTTCTTT. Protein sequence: CASNIDLNTEAFF. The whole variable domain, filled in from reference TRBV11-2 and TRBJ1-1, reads EAGVAQSPRYKIIEKRQSVAFWCNPISGHATLYWYQQILGQGPKLLIQFQNNGVVDDSQLPKDRFSAERLKGVDSTLKIQPAKLEDSAVYLCASNIDLNTEAFFGQGTRLTVV.

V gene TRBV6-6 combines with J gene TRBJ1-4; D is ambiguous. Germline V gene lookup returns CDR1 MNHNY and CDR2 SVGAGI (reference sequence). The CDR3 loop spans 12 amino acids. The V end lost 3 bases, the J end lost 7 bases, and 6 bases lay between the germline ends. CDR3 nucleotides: TGTGCCAGCAGTTATTCAGGTGAAAAACTGTTTTTT. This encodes CASSYSGEKLFF.

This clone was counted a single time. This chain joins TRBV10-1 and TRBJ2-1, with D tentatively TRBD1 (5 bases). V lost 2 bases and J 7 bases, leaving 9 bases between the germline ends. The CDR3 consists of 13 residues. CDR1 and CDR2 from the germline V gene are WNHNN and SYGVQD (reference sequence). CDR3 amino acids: CASSEPKGNEQFF. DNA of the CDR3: TGCGCCAGCAGTGAGCCGAAGGGGAATGAGCAGTTCTTC.

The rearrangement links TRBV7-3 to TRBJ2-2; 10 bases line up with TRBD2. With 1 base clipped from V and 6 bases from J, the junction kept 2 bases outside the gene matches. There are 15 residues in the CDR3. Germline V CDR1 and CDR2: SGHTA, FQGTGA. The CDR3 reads CASSLSLAGAGELFF. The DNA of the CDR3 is TGTGCCAGCAGCTTAAGTCTAGCGGGAGCCGGGGAGCTGTTTTTT.

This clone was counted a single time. The DNA for the CDR3 is TGTGCCAGCAGTGAAAGCAGTTGGGGCAGCCACTACGAGCAGTACTTC. Translated, it gives CASSESSWGSHYEQYF. This chain links TRBV6-1 with TRBJ2-7; TRBD1 is a possible D gene (5 bases). The CDR3 spans 16 residues. Between the trimmed V and J ends, which lost 2 bases and 3 bases, there was a span of 17 bases. CDR1 MNHNS and CDR2 SASEGT come from the germline V gene.

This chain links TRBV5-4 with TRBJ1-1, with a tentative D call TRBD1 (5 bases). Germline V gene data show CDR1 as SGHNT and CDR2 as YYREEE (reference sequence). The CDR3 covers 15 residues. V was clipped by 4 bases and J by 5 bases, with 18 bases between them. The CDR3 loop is CASSRPGGEGTEAFF. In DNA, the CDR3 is TGTGCCAGCAGCCGGCCCGGGGGGGAAGGAACTGAAGCTTTCTTT.

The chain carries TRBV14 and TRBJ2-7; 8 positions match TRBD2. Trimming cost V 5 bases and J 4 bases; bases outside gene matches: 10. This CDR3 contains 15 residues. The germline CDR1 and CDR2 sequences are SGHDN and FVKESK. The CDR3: CASSFSGTRRYEQYF. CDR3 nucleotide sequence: TGTGCCAGCAGCTTTTCCGGGACTAGACGGTACGAGCAGTACTTC.

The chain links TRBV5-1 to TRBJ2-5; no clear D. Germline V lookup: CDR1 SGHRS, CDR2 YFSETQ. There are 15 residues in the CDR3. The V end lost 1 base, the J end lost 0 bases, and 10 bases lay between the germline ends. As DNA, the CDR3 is TGCGCCAGCAGCTTGATCCTAGAAGACCAAGAGACCCAGTACTTC. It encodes CASSLILEDQETQYF.

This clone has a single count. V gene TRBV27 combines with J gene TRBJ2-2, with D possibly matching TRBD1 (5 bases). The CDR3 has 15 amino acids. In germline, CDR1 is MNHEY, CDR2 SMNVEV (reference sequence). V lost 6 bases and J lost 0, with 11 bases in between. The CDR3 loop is CASRPTVTNTGELFF. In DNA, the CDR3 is TGTGCCAGCAGGCCGACAGTTACGAACACCGGGGAGCTGTTTTTT.